The 21 T cell receptor beta chains listed next were all sequenced from one sample in a study of blood T cell repertoires in COVID-19. TCRdb's copy holds only in-frame clones and misses some; the assay was immunoSEQ multiplex PCR. The table includes under 350,000 clones, over 85% detected once. The sequenced sample consisted of PBMCs or T cells enriched from blood (not recorded which). The receptors derive from a man between 60 and 75 years old who had recovered from COVID-19.

J is TRBJ2-2 and V is TRBV16; 7 positions agree with TRBD1. The CDR3 is 15 amino acids. Germline assignment: CDR1 KGHSY and CDR2 FQNENV. V lost 5 bases to trimming and J lost 1 base; unmatched junction nucleotides: 4. DNA for the CDR3: TGTGCCAGCAGCATGGGACAGCTGAACACCGGGGAGCTGTTTTTT. Translating it yields CASSMGQLNTGELFF.

The V gene is TRBV4-1, the J gene TRBJ2-2, with D perhaps TRBD1 (6 bases). Germline CDR1 reads MGHRA; CDR2 reads YSYEKL. V shed 4 bases and J shed 4 bases, with 10 bases lying between them. The length of the CDR3 is 14 residues. This CDR3 is CASSRTGSTGELFF. CDR3 nucleotide sequence: TGCGCCAGCAGCCGTACAGGGAGCACCGGGGAGCTGTTTTTT.

V is TRBV5-6 and J is TRBJ2-7, with D unclear. Between the trimmed V and J ends, which lost 1 base and 3 bases, there was a span of 8 bases. CDR3 length: 13 amino acids. CDR1 is SGHDT, CDR2 YYEEEE, per germline. The CDR3 coding sequence is TGTGCCAGCAGCTTGACACAGCACTACGAGCAGTACTTC. Its protein is CASSLTQHYEQYF.

The chain joins TRBV7-2 to TRBJ1-1; TRBD1 might be the D (5 bases). This CDR3 has 18 residues. CDR1 is SGHTA, CDR2 FQGNSA, per germline. V was cut by 8 bases and J by 6 bases, with 31 bases left in between. Here the CDR3 reads CASLPPPVAGQRMAEAFF. The CDR3 DNA reads as TGTGCCAGCCTGCCCCCTCCGGTGGCAGGGCAGAGGATGGCTGAAGCTTTCTTT. The variable domain in full, with the rest retrieved from reference TRBV7-2 and TRBJ1-1, is GAGVSQSPSNKVTEKGKDVELRCDPISGHTALYWYRQSLGQGLEFLIYFQGNSAPDKSGLPSDRFSAERTGGSVSTLTIQRTQQEDSAVYLCASLPPPVAGQRMAEAFFGQGTRLTVV.

CDR3 DNA sequence: TGTGCCAGCTCACCATGGGGGGGCCCTAGCACAGATACGCAGTATTTT. Protein: CASSPWGGPSTDTQYF. The chain uses TRBV18 and TRBJ2-3; D possibly corresponds to TRBD2 (7 bases). Germline V gene lookup returns CDR1 KGHSH and CDR2 LQKENI. The CDR3 sequence is 16 residues long. The V end lost 2 bases, the J end lost 0 bases, and 12 bases lay between the germline ends.

This chain uses TRBV19 with TRBJ2-7; 16 bases line up with TRBD2. The trim removed 9 bases at V and 6 bases at J, leaving 8 bases unmatched. CDR1 is LNHDA, CDR2 SQIVND, per germline (reference sequence). The CDR3 contains 15 residues. In DNA form, the CDR3 reads TGTGCCAGCAGTCCCGGGACTAGCGGGAGGGCCGAGCAGTACTTC. Residues: CASSPGTSGRAEQYF.

The CDR3 coding sequence is TGTGCCAGCAGTTTGCAGGTGCCCCAGCATTTT. The encoded protein is CASSLQVPQHF. The V call is TRBV28, the J call TRBJ1-5; D is unresolved. Per the germline V gene, CDR1 is MDHEN and CDR2 is SYDVKM. Trimming cost V 3 bases and J 9 bases, with 6 bases left between them. The CDR3 loop spans 11 amino acids. Drawing the rest from reference TRBV28 and TRBJ1-5, the complete variable domain is DVKVTQSSRYLVKRTGEKVFLECVQDMDHENMFWYRQDPGLGLRLIYFSYDVKMKEKGDIPEGYSVSREKKERFSLILESASTNQTSMYLCASSLQVPQHFGDGTRLSIL.

The chain carries TRBV4-1 and TRBJ2-3, with 7 bases matching TRBD2. The trim removed 6 bases at V and 3 bases at J, leaving 9 bases unmatched. The germline gives CDR1 MGHRA, CDR2 YSYEKL. The CDR3 contains 15 residues. CDR3 sequence: CASSHGGTMTDTQYF. CDR3 nucleotide sequence: TGCGCCAGCAGTCATGGGGGGACTATGACAGATACGCAGTATTTT.

The table lists this clone with a count of one. This sequence joins TRBV7-9 and TRBJ2-1, with 11 bases aligning to TRBD2. The V and J ends lost 5 bases and 7 bases, in that order; junction bases with no gene match: 10. The CDR3 runs to 16 residues. CDR1 is SEHNR and CDR2 is FQNEAQ in the germline V gene (reference sequence). CDR3 sequence: CASSPWTSGQRNEQFF. The CDR3 DNA reads as TGTGCCAGCAGCCCATGGACTAGCGGGCAGCGGAATGAGCAGTTCTTC.

CDR3: CASSFGTGDEKLFF. The CDR3 DNA reads as TGTGCCAGCAGCTTCGGGACAGGGGATGAAAAACTGTTTTTT. The rearrangement links TRBV7-6 to TRBJ1-4, with TRBD1 identical over 10 bases. The CDR3 runs 14 residues. Germline values: CDR1 SGHVS, CDR2 FNYEAQ. V was clipped by 3 bases and J by 6 bases; unmatched bases: 1.

CDR3 sequence: CASSLYPGSYNEQFF. The CDR3 nucleotides read TGTGCCAGCAGTTTATATCCAGGCTCCTACAATGAGCAGTTCTTC. The V gene is TRBV27, the J gene TRBJ2-1; D not resolved. Germline V gene data show CDR1 as MNHEY and CDR2 as SMNVEV (reference sequence). Trimming cost V 1 base and J 0 bases, with 7 bases left between them. The length of the CDR3 is 15 residues.

The chain joins TRBV3-1 (or the pseudogene TRBV3-2) to TRBJ1-2; maybe TRBD1 (5 bases). This CDR3 is 15 amino acids long. V lost 0 bases and J lost 2, with 10 bases in between. CDR1 and CDR2 from the germline V gene are LGHDT and YNNKEL (reference sequence). The CDR3 loop is CASSQDPQGNYGYTF. The CDR3 bases are TGTGCCAGCAGCCAAGATCCCCAGGGAAACTATGGCTACACCTTC.

This chain links TRBV7-2 with TRBJ2-1, with D hard to call. The CDR3 covers 16 residues. CDR1 and CDR2 (germline): SGHTA, FQGNSA. Trimming removed 2 bases at V and 0 bases at J, with 11 bases between. The CDR3 DNA follows: TGTGCCAGCAGCTTATCTTGGTTGAGCTCCTACAATGAGCAGTTCTTC. This encodes CASSLSWLSSYNEQFF.

V is TRBV19 and J is TRBJ1-5; D unclear. This CDR3 comprises 19 residues. Per germline, CDR1 LNHDA and CDR2 SQIVND (reference sequence). Trimming left V 4 bases short and J 0 bases short, with 22 bases between. CDR3 protein: CASSTPPVREFDSNQPQHF. The CDR3 DNA reads as TGTGCCAGTAGTACCCCCCCGGTGAGGGAGTTCGATAGCAATCAGCCCCAGCATTTT. Filled out from reference TRBV19 and TRBJ1-5, the complete variable domain reads DGGITQSPKYLFRKEGQNVTLSCEQNLNHDAMYWYRQDPGQGLRLIYYSQIVNDFQKGDIAEGYSVSREKKESFPLTVTSAQKNPTAFYLCASSTPPVREFDSNQPQHFGDGTRLSIL.

The chain has TRBV7-6 and TRBJ2-1; 10 nucleotides match TRBD2. CDR1 and CDR2 from the germline V gene are SGHVS and FNYEAQ. V lost 2 bases to trimming and J lost 4 bases; unmatched junction nucleotides: 5. The CDR3 has 16 amino acids. The CDR3 bases are TGTGCCAGCAGCTTATTTAGCGGGGGGTTATACAATGAGCAGTTCTTC. Translation: CASSLFSGGLYNEQFF. The full variable domain, in which reference TRBV7-6 and TRBJ2-1 provide the parts outside the CDR3, is GAGVSQSPRYKVTKRGQDVALRCDPISGHVSLYWYRQALGQGPEFLTYFNYEAQQDKSGLPNDRFSAERPEGSISTLTIQRTEQRDSAMYRCASSLFSGGLYNEQFFGPGTRLTVL.

The chain recombines TRBV11-3 with TRBJ2-5, with TRBD1 matching 9 bases. Unmatched junction bases numbered 4, after V lost 5 bases and J lost 6 bases. The CDR3 has 13 amino acids. Germline values: CDR1 SGHNT, CDR2 YENEEA. The CDR3 loop is CASSPGQGQTQYF. In nucleotides, the CDR3 is TGTGCCAGCAGCCCGGGACAGGGCCAGACCCAGTACTTC.

V gene TRBV7-8 combines with J gene TRBJ2-1; 13 nucleotides align to TRBD2. The CDR3 covers 15 residues. Germline V CDR1 and CDR2: SGHVS, FQNEAQ. V was clipped by 8 bases and J by 7 bases; unmatched bases: 8. The DNA of the CDR3 is TGTGCCAGCTCACGGACTAGCGGGAGACAAAATGAGCAGTTCTTC. Its protein product is CASSRTSGRQNEQFF.

The count of this clone is one. The chain carries TRBV27 and TRBJ2-1; 8 bases line up with TRBD1. Looked up from germline, CDR1 is MNHEY and CDR2 is SMNVEV (reference sequence). The CDR3 has 14 residues. With V trimmed by 6 bases and J by 7 bases, 8 bases remained unmatched. The CDR3 reads CASSSRQGYNEQFF. As DNA, the CDR3 is TGTGCCAGCAGCTCGAGACAGGGGTATAATGAGCAGTTCTTC.

This chain links TRBV25-1 with TRBJ2-4, with 9 positions matching TRBD1. V gave up 3 bases and J gave up 7 bases; unmatched junction bases: 1. The germline V gene has CDR1 MGHDK and CDR2 SYGVNS. The CDR3 loop spans 13 amino acids. CDR3 DNA: TGTGCCAGCAGTGAGACAGGGGGGAACATTCAGTACTTC. Protein: CASSETGGNIQYF.

With regard to this clone: Mismatch with germline at one junction end may stem from a read error. This rearrangement joins TRBV7-8 to TRBJ2-3; 8 bases line up with TRBD1. This CDR3 has 15 amino acids. Germline lookup yields CDR1 SGHVS and CDR2 FQNEAQ. DNA for the CDR3: TGTGCCAGCAGTTTAGACAGGGGCAACACAGATACGCAGTATTTT. This codes for CASSLDRGNTDTQYF.

In its sample, this clone was seen once. This rearrangement joins TRBV18 to TRBJ2-1, with 7 bases identical to TRBD2. CDR1 KGHSH and CDR2 LQKENI come from the germline V gene. V lost 3 bases, J lost 9 bases, and 14 bases stayed unmatched. This CDR3 is 16 amino acids long. CDR3 region: CASSPSGGSGIAEQFF. CDR3 bases: TGTGCCAGCTCACCTAGCGGCGGGAGCGGGATTGCTGAGCAGTTCTTC.